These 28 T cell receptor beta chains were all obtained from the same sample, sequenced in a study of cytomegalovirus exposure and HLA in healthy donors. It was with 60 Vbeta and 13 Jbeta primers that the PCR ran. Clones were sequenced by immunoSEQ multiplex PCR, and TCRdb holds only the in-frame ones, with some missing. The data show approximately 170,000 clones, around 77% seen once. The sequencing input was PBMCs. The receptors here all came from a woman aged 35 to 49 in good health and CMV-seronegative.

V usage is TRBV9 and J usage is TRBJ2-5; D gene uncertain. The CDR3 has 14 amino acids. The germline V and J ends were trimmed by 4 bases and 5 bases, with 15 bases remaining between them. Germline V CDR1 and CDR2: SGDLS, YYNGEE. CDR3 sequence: CASSPLSVKETQYF. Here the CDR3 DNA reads TGTGCCAGCAGCCCCCTGTCGGTCAAGGAGACCCAGTACTTC.

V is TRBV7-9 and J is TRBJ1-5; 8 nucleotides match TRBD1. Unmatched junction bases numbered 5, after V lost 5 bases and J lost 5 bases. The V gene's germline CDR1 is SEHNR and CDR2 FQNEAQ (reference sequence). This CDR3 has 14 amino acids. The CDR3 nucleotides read TGTGCCAGCAGCCCGACAGGGGAGTATCAGCCCCAGCATTTT. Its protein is CASSPTGEYQPQHF.

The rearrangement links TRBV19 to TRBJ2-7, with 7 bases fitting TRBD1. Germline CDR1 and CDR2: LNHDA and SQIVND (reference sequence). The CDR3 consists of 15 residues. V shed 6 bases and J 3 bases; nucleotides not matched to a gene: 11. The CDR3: CASSQSGQWGYEQYF. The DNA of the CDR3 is TGTGCCAGTAGCCAGTCGGGACAGTGGGGCTACGAGCAGTACTTC.

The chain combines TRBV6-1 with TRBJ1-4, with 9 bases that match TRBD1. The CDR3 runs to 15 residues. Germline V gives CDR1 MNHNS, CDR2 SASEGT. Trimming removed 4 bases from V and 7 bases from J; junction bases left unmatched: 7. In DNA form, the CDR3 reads TGTGCCAGCAGTGGCTACAGGGGGCAGGGTGAAAAACTGTTTTTT. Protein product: CASSGYRGQGEKLFF.

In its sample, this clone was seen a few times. CDR3 in DNA: TGTGCCAGCAGTGCGCCCGGCTCGCGGGCGGAAGATACGCAGTATTTT. The encoded protein is CASSAPGSRAEDTQYF. The chain is built from TRBV6-6 and TRBJ2-3; possibly TRBD2 for D (5 bases). V lost 5 bases and J lost 5, with 20 bases in between. The germline gives CDR1 MNHNY, CDR2 SVGAGI (reference sequence). This CDR3 contains 16 residues.

The CDR3 is CSVEDTGFYGYTF. DNA of the CDR3: TGCAGCGTTGAAGATACAGGATTCTATGGCTACACCTTC. The chain couples TRBV29-1 to TRBJ1-2; perhaps TRBD1 as D (5 bases). Deletions cut 0 bases from V and 4 bases from J, with 9 bases between. CDR1 SQVTM and CDR2 ANQGSEA come from the germline V gene. CDR3 length: 13 residues.

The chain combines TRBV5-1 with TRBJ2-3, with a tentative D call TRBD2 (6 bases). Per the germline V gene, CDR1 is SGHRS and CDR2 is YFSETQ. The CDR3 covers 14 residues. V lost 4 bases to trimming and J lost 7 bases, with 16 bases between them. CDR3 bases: TGCGCCAGCAGCCGGGACCCGGGGGTGAATACGCAGTATTTT. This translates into CASSRDPGVNTQYF.

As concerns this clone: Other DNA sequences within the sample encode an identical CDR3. The CDR3 region is CASSPRGSSYNEQFF. DNA for the CDR3: TGTGCCAGCAGCCCTAGGGGGAGCTCCTACAATGAGCAGTTCTTC. The rearrangement uses TRBV7-9 and TRBJ2-1; tentatively, D is TRBD1 (6 bases). Germline loops: CDR1 SEHNR, CDR2 FQNEAQ (reference sequence). V was cut by 5 bases and J by 0 bases, with 11 bases left in between. This CDR3 has 15 residues.

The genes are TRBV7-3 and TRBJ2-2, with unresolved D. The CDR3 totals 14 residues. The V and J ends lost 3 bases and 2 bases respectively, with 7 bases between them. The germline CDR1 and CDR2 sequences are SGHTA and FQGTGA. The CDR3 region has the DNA TGTGCCAGCAGCTTTAATCCTAACACCGGGGAGCTGTTTTTT. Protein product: CASSFNPNTGELFF.

The CDR3 bases are TGTGCCAGCAGTGAAAGGGGGCATGGCGGGGAGCTGTTTTTT. As protein: CASSERGHGGELFF. The chain combines TRBV2 with TRBJ2-2; 7 nucleotides match TRBD1. Germline V gene lookup returns CDR1 SNHLY and CDR2 FYNNEI. This CDR3 has 14 residues. J was trimmed by 7 bases and V by 2 bases; bases with no gene match: 4.

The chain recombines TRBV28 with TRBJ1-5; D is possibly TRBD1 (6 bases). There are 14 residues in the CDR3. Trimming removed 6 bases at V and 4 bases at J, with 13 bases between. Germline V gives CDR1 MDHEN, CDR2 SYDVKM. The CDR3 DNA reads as TGTGCCAGCAGCCCCGGACAGACTAATCAGCCCCAGCATTTT. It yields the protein CASSPGQTNQPQHF.

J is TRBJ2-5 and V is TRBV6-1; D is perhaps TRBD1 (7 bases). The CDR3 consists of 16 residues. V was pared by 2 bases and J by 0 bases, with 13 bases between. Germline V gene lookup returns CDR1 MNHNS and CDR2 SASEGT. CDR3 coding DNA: TGTGCCAGCAGTGAATGGTCAGGGGGGTACCAAGAGACCCAGTACTTC. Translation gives CASSEWSGGYQETQYF.

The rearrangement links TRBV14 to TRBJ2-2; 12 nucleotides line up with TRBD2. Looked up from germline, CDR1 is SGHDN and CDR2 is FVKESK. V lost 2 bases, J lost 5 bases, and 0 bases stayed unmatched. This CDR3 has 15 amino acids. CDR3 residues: CASSQLAGGTGELFF. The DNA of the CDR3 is TGTGCCAGCAGCCAACTAGCGGGAGGGACCGGGGAGCTGTTTTTT. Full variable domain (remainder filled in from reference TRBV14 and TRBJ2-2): EAGVTQFPSHSVIEKGQTVTLRCDPISGHDNLYWYRRVMGKEIKFLLHFVKESKQDESGMPNNRFLAERTGGTYSTLKVQPAELEDSGVYFCASSQLAGGTGELFFGEGSRLTVL.

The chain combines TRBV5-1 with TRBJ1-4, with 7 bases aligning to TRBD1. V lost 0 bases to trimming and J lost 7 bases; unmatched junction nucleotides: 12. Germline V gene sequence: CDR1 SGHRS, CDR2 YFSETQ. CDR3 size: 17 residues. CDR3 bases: TGCGCCAGCAGCTTGGGGGACAGACAGCTCCTTAGTGAAAAACTGTTTTTT. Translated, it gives CASSLGDRQLLSEKLFF.

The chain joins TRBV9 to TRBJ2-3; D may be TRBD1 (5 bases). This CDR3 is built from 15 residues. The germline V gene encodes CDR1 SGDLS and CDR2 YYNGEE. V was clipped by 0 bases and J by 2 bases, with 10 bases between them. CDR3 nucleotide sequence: TGTGCCAGCAGCGTAGACGAGACAGCCACAGATACGCAGTATTTT. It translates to CASSVDETATDTQYF.

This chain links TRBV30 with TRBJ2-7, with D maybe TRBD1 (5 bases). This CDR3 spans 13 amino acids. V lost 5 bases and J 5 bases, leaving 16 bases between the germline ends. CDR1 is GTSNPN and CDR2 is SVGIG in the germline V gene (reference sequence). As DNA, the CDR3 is TGTGCCTGGGCTGAACAAGACAGCCACGAGCAGTACTTC. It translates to CAWAEQDSHEQYF.

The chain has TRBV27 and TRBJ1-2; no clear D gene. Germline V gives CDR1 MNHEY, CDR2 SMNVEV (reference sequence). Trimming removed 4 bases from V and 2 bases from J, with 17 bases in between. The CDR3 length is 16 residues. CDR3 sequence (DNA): TGTGCCAGCAGTTCCCTGCCAGTATACACAAACTATGGCTACACCTTC. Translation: CASSSLPVYTNYGYTF.

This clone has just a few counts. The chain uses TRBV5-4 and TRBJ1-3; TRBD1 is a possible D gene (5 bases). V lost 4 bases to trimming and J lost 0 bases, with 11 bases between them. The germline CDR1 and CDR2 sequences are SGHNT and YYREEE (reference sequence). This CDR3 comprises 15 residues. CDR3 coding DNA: TGTGCCAGCAGCACGGAGGGGTACTCTGGAAACACCATATATTTT. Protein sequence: CASSTEGYSGNTIYF.

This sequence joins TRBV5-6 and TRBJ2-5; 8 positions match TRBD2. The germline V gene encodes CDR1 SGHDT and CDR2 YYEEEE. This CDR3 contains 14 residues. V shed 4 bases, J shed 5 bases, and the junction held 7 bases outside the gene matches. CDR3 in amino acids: CASSRTSLEETQYF. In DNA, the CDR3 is TGTGCCAGCAGCCGGACTAGCCTAGAGGAGACCCAGTACTTC.

The DNA for the CDR3 is TGCGCCAGCAGCTCCCGGGGGCTAGCGGGAGGGCCCCATGAGCAGTTCTTC. This translates into CASSSRGLAGGPHEQFF. The chain carries TRBV5-1 and TRBJ2-1, with 12 bases aligning to TRBD2. The V gene's germline CDR1 is SGHRS and CDR2 YFSETQ. V shed 3 bases and J 8 bases; nucleotides not matched to a gene: 12. CDR3 length: 17 amino acids.

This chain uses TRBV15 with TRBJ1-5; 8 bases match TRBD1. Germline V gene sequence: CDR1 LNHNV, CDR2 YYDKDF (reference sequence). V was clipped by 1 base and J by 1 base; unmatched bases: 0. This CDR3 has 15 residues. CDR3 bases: TGTGCCACCAGCAGAGGACAGGGGAGCAATCAGCCCCAGCATTTT. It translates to CATSRGQGSNQPQHF. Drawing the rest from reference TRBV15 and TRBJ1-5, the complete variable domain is DAMVIQNPRYQVTQFGKPVTLSCSQTLNHNVMYWYQQKSSQAPKLLFHYYDKDFNNEADTPDNFQSRRPNTSFCFLDIRSPGLGDTAMYLCATSRGQGSNQPQHFGDGTRLSIL.

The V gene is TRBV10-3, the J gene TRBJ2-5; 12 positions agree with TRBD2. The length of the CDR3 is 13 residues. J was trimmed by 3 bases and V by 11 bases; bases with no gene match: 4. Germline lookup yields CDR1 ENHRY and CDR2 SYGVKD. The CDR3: CASTSGREETQYF. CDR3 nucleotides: TGTGCCTCGACTAGCGGGAGAGAAGAGACCCAGTACTTC.

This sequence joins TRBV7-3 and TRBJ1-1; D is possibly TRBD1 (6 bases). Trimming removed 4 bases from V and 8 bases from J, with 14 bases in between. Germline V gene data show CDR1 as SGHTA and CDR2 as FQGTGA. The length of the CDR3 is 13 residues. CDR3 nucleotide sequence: TGTGCCAGCAGCTCGTCCGCCGGGACAGAAGCTTTCTTT. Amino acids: CASSSSAGTEAFF.

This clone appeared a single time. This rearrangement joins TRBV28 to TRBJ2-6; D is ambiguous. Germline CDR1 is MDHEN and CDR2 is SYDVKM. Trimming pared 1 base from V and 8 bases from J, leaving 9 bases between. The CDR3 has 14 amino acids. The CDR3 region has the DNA TGTGCCAGCAGTTTATCCCCCCCCACCAACGTCCTGACTTTC. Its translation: CASSLSPPTNVLTF.

CDR3 sequence: CASSLVEPHYEQYF. The CDR3 nucleotides read TGTGCCAGCAGCTTAGTTGAGCCTCACTACGAGCAGTACTTC. This chain links TRBV7-9 with TRBJ2-7; D gene ambiguous. CDR1 is SEHNR and CDR2 is FQNEAQ in the germline V gene (reference sequence). The CDR3 spans 14 residues. V lost 1 base, J lost 3 bases, and 10 bases lay in between.

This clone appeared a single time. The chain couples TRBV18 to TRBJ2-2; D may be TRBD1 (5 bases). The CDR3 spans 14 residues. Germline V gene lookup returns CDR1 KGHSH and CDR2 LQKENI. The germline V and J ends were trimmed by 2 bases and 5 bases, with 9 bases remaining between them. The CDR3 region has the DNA TGTGCCAGCTCACCAGACAGTAGGACCGGGGAGCTGTTTTTT. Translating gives CASSPDSRTGELFF.

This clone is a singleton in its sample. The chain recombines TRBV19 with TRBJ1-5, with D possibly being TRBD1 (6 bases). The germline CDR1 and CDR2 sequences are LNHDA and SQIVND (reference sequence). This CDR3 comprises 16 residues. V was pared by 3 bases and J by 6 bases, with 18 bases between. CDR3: CASSMGAGTMTQPQHF. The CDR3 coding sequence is TGTGCCAGTAGTATGGGGGCAGGGACAATGACTCAGCCCCAGCATTTT.

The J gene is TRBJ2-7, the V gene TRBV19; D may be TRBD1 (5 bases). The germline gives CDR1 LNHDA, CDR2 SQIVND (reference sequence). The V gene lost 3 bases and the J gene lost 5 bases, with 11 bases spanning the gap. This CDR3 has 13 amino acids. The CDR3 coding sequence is TGTGCCAGTAGTATTAACAGGTGGGACGAGCAGTACTTC. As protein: CASSINRWDEQYF.